Presented here are 9 T cell receptor beta chains from one specimen sequenced in a study of cytomegalovirus exposure and HLA in healthy donors. The study ran its PCR with 60 Vbeta and 13 Jbeta primers. Data came from immunoSEQ multiplex PCR; TCRdb stores just in-frame clones and leaves some out. The sample includes roughly 150,000 clones, roughly 77% of them seen just once. The source material was PBMCs. Receptors originate from a male donor in good health and CMV-seronegative.

This chain connects TRBV18 to TRBJ2-1, with D possibly matching TRBD1 (6 bases). V was cut by 3 bases and J by 0 bases, with 6 bases left in between. CDR1 is KGHSH and CDR2 is LQKENI in the germline V gene. This CDR3 is built from 14 residues. The CDR3 spells CASSPGASYNEQFF. Written as DNA, the CDR3 is TGTGCCAGCTCACCGGGGGCCTCCTACAATGAGCAGTTCTTC.

This clone was observed once. J is TRBJ2-2 and V is TRBV7-9; D may be TRBD2 (6 bases). Between the trimmed V and J ends, which lost 11 bases and 0 bases, there was a span of 19 bases. The germline gives CDR1 SEHNR, CDR2 FQNEAQ (reference sequence). CDR3 length: 16 amino acids. The CDR3 nucleotides read TGTGCCTCCAAACCATCGGGCGGGGCGAACACCGGGGAGCTGTTTTTT. Encoded protein: CASKPSGGANTGELFF.

There are a few counts of this clone. The chain carries TRBV14 and TRBJ2-3; D unresolved. The CDR3 runs to 11 residues. V lost 0 bases and J 11 bases, leaving 6 bases between the germline ends. Germline CDR1 SGHDN, CDR2 FVKESK. In DNA form, the CDR3 reads TGTGCCAGCAGCCAAGATAGAAGGCAGTATTTT. It translates to CASSQDRRQYF.

The chain couples TRBV9 to TRBJ2-4, with 7 positions matching TRBD2. The trim removed 2 bases at V and 7 bases at J, leaving 15 bases unmatched. The germline V gene encodes CDR1 SGDLS and CDR2 YYNGEE. The CDR3 is made up of 17 amino acids. The CDR3 DNA reads TGTGCCAGCAGCGTGGACCCTGGCGGGGGTTCGGGGAACATTCAGTACTTC. This codes for CASSVDPGGGSGNIQYF.

The gene calls are TRBV28 and TRBJ1-4; possible D gene TRBD1, 5 bases. V dropped 2 bases and J dropped 10 bases, with 11 bases sitting between them. CDR1 is MDHEN, CDR2 SYDVKM, per germline. The CDR3 has 13 amino acids. CDR3 DNA: TGTGCCAGCAGTTTACCCGGACAAATAAAACTGTTTTTT. Residues: CASSLPGQIKLFF.

There are a few counts of this clone. Other DNA sequences from this sample encode an identical CDR3 as well. The rearrangement joins TRBV5-4 to TRBJ1-2, with 8 positions matching TRBD1. Germline V lookup: CDR1 SGHNT, CDR2 YYREEE (reference sequence). After removal of 3 bases from V and 2 bases from J, the junction contained 3 bases not matched to a gene. This CDR3 spans 14 amino acids. CDR3 loop: CASSSNRGNYGYTF. The CDR3 DNA follows: TGTGCCAGCAGCTCCAACAGGGGGAACTATGGCTACACCTTC.

The gene calls are TRBV9 and TRBJ1-2; D call uncertain. Germline V lookup: CDR1 SGDLS, CDR2 YYNGEE. The CDR3 has 13 residues. V was trimmed by 0 bases and J by 4 bases, leaving 7 bases between them. In nucleotides, the CDR3 is TGTGCCAGCAGCGTAGCGTCGAGCTATGGCTACACCTTC. This sequence encodes CASSVASSYGYTF.

V and J are TRBV7-9 and TRBJ2-7, with TRBD1 matching 9 bases. V gave up 6 bases and J gave up 10 bases; unmatched junction bases: 7. The CDR3 runs to 12 residues. Germline CDR1 SEHNR, CDR2 FQNEAQ (reference sequence). Here the CDR3 reads CASRQTTGGQYF. CDR3 DNA sequence: TGTGCCAGCAGACAAACGACAGGGGGACAGTACTTC.

This rearrangement joins TRBV7-3 to TRBJ2-2; D uncertain. CDR1 is SGHTA, CDR2 FQGTGA, per germline. The CDR3 extends over 13 amino acids. The V end was cut by 4 bases, the J end by 2 bases, with 5 bases between. CDR3 loop: CASSSLNTGELFF. The CDR3 DNA reads TGTGCCAGCAGCTCACTTAACACCGGGGAGCTGTTTTTT.